This is a list of T cell receptor beta chains from one sample in a study of shared clonotypes between healthy human individuals. Only in-frame clones appear in the TCRdb table, and some are missing; sequencing was by immunoSEQ multiplex PCR. In the table there are under 700,000 clones, roughly 96% of which are singletons. The sample consisted of naive CD8+ T cells sorted from blood. These receptors all come from a woman aged 30 to 39 in good health. The CDR3 runs from the conserved cysteine through the conserved F or W. The D gene is left open where the match is weak. The listing skips clone size in some rows; elsewhere it reads once, few, many or a size class.

j_call: TRBJ2-7; d_call: -; v_call: TRBV28; clone_size: -; cdr3_aa: CASSGGATYEQYF; cdr3_nt: TGTGCCAGCAGTGGGGGGGCCACCTACGAGCAGTACTTC
j_call: TRBJ1-2; d_call: -; v_call: TRBV14; clone_size: -; cdr3_aa: CASSQEIGGHNTNYGYTF; cdr3_nt: TGTGCCAGCAGCCAAGAAATTGGGGGCCACAATACTAACTATGGCTACACCTTC
j_call: TRBJ2-1; d_call: -; v_call: TRBV7-9; clone_size: once; cdr3_aa: CASSLSDGTYNEQFF; cdr3_nt: TGTGCCAGCAGCTTATCCGACGGTACCTACAATGAGCAGTTCTTC
j_call: TRBJ1-3; d_call: -; v_call: TRBV13; clone_size: -; cdr3_aa: CASSLERRFSGNTIYF; cdr3_nt: TGTGCCAGCAGCTTAGAACGTAGGTTCTCTGGAAACACCATATATTTT
j_call: TRBJ2-3; d_call: TRBD2; v_call: TRBV28; clone_size: -; cdr3_aa: CASRVGPGTSGITDTQYF; cdr3_nt: TGTGCCAGCAGAGTGGGGCCCGGGACTAGCGGGATTACAGATACGCAGTATTTT
j_call: TRBJ2-7; d_call: TRBD2; v_call: TRBV25-1; clone_size: -; cdr3_aa: CASSLAGVLEQYF; cdr3_nt: TGTGCCAGCAGTCTAGCGGGAGTCCTCGAGCAGTACTTC
j_call: TRBJ1-1; d_call: -; v_call: TRBV10-2; clone_size: -; cdr3_aa: CASGVQSYTEAFF; cdr3_nt: TGCGCCAGCGGCGTGCAGTCTTACACTGAAGCTTTCTTT
j_call: TRBJ1-1; d_call: -; v_call: TRBV4-1; clone_size: -; cdr3_aa: CASSPGQRGTEAFF; cdr3_nt: TGCGCCAGCAGCCCCGGACAAAGGGGGACTGAAGCTTTCTTT
j_call: TRBJ2-2; d_call: -; v_call: TRBV27; clone_size: -; cdr3_aa: CASSLARAGELFF; cdr3_nt: TGTGCCAGCAGTTTAGCGAGAGCCGGGGAGCTGTTTTTT
j_call: TRBJ2-1; d_call: -; v_call: TRBV11-1; clone_size: -; cdr3_aa: CASSWVGDPSYNEQFF; cdr3_nt: TGTGCCAGCAGCTGGGTGGGGGACCCCTCCTACAATGAGCAGTTCTTC
j_call: TRBJ1-1; d_call: -; v_call: TRBV29-1; clone_size: few; cdr3_aa: CSVGREAEAFF; cdr3_nt: TGCAGCGTTGGCAGGGAAGCTGAAGCTTTCTTT
j_call: TRBJ2-7; d_call: TRBD1; v_call: TRBV15; clone_size: -; cdr3_aa: CATSIDRGISYEQYF; cdr3_nt: TGTGCCACCAGCATTGACAGGGGGATCTCCTACGAGCAGTACTTC
j_call: TRBJ2-7; d_call: TRBD2; v_call: TRBV4-1; clone_size: -; cdr3_aa: CASSPISGLAVYEQYF; cdr3_nt: TGCGCCAGCAGCCCCATTTCAGGACTAGCGGTCTACGAGCAGTACTTC
j_call: TRBJ2-5; d_call: -; v_call: TRBV25-1; clone_size: -; cdr3_aa: CASSDEGGRRAIETQYF; cdr3_nt: TGTGCCAGCAGCGACGAGGGGGGAAGACGAGCTATCGAGACCCAGTACTTC
j_call: TRBJ2-2; d_call: TRBD1; v_call: TRBV19; clone_size: -; cdr3_aa: CASSPSQGSTGELFF; cdr3_nt: TGTGCCAGTAGCCCCTCACAGGGGTCTACCGGGGAGCTGTTTTTT
j_call: TRBJ1-1; d_call: -; v_call: TRBV5-1; clone_size: -; cdr3_aa: CASSYGSDTEAFF; cdr3_nt: TGCGCCAGCAGTTACGGGAGCGACACTGAAGCTTTCTTT
j_call: TRBJ1-5; d_call: -; v_call: TRBV4-1; clone_size: -; cdr3_aa: CASSLYQDQRQPQHF; cdr3_nt: TGCGCCAGCAGCCTCTATCAAGACCAGAGACAGCCCCAGCATTTT
j_call: TRBJ2-2; d_call: -; v_call: TRBV27; clone_size: few; cdr3_aa: CASRNTGELFF; cdr3_nt: TGTGCCAGCAGGAACACCGGGGAGCTGTTTTTT
j_call: TRBJ1-5; d_call: -; v_call: TRBV30; clone_size: -; cdr3_aa: CAWNSGVYSNQPQHF; cdr3_nt: TGTGCCTGGAACAGTGGGGTTTATAGCAATCAGCCCCAGCATTTT
j_call: TRBJ2-7; d_call: -; v_call: TRBV15; clone_size: once; cdr3_aa: CATSNPSGQYEQYF; cdr3_nt: TGTGCCACCAGCAACCCTTCTGGACAGTACGAGCAGTACTTC